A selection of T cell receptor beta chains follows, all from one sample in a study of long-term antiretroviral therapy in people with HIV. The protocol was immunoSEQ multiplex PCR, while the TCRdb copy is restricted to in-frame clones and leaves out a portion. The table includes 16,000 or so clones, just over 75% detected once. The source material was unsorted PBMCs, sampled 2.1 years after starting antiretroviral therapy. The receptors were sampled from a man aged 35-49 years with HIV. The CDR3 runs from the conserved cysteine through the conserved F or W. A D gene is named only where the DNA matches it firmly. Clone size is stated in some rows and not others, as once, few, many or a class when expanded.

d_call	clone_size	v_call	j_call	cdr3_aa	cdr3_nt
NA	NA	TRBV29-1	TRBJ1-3	CSVGTALSGNTIYF	TGCAGCGTTGGGACGGCGCTCTCTGGAAACACCATATATTTT
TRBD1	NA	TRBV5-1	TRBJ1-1	CASSLARDRGTEAFF	TGCGCCAGCAGCTTGGCCCGGGACAGGGGCACTGAAGCTTTCTTT
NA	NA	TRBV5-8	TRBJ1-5	CASSLDRAVEPQHF	TGTGCCAGCAGCTTGGACAGGGCTGTCGAGCCCCAGCATTTT
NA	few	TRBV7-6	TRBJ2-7	CASSLGPVAYEQYF	TGTGCCAGCAGCTTAGGGCCGGTGGCCTACGAGCAGTACTTC
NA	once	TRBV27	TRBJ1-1	CASIPGRATEAFF	TGTGCCAGCATTCCGGGCAGGGCTACTGAAGCTTTCTTT
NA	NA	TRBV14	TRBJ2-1	CASSQDQQTEQFF	TGTGCCAGCAGCCAAGATCAGCAGACTGAGCAGTTCTTC
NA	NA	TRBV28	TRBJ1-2	CASLWAGHGYGYTF	TGTGCCAGCCTTTGGGCGGGACACGGGTATGGCTACACCTTC
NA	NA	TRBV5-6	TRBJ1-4	CASSFKGGHEKLFF	TGTGCCAGCAGCTTCAAGGGAGGGCATGAAAAACTGTTTTTT
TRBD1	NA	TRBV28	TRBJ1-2	CASNAGGFFNYGYTF	TGTGCCAGCAATGCAGGGGGCTTTTTTAACTATGGCTACACCTTC
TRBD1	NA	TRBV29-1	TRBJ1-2	CSVVRTGSYGYTF	TGCAGCGTTGTACGGACAGGATCCTATGGCTACACCTTC
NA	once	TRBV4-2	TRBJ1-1	CASSQFTGRAFF	TGTGCCAGCAGCCAATTTACAGGGAGGGCTTTCTTT
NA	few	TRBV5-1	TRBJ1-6	CASSLGGVRDSPLHF	TGCGCCAGCAGCTTGGGAGGGGTCAGGGACTCACCCCTCCACTTT
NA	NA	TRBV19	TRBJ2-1	CASQRRIDNEQFF	TGTGCCAGCCAAAGAAGGATCGACAATGAGCAGTTCTTC
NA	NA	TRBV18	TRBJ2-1	CASSRTRGPLYNEQFF	TGTGCCAGCTCTCGTACTCGGGGGCCCCTTTACAATGAGCAGTTCTTC
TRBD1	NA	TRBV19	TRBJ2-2	CASTHSSTGTGVTGELFF	TGTGCCAGTACCCATTCTTCGACCGGGACAGGGGTTACCGGGGAGCTGTTTTTT
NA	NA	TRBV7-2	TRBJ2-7	CASSLDTREQYF	TGTGCCAGCAGCTTGGACACGCGCGAGCAGTACTTC
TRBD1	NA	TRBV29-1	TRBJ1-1	CSVGQGGTEAFF	TGCAGCGTTGGACAGGGCGGCACTGAAGCTTTCTTT
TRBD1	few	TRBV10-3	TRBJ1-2	CAISERDRDRGLGYTF	TGTGCCATCAGTGAAAGAGACCGGGACAGGGGGCTTGGCTACACCTTC
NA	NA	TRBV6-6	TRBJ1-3	CASQEIRGLSGNTIYF	TGTGCCAGCCAGGAGATCAGAGGCCTCTCTGGAAACACCATATATTTT
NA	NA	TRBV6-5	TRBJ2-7	CASSPRVGGEQYF	TGTGCCAGCAGCCCCAGGGTAGGGGGCGAGCAGTACTTC
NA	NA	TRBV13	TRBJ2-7	CASSLERTLNEQYF	TGTGCCAGCAGCTTAGAACGCACCCTAAACGAGCAGTACTTC
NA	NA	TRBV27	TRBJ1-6	CASSLSRGFTYNSPLHF	TGTGCCAGCAGTTTAAGTAGGGGGTTCACCTATAATTCACCCCTCCACTTT
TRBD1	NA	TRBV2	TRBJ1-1	CASSETGELAEAFF	TGTGCCAGCAGTGAGACAGGGGAATTGGCTGAAGCTTTCTTT
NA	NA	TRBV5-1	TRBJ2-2	CASSFGVFGTGELFF	TGCGCCAGCAGCTTCGGGGTTTTTGGCACCGGGGAGCTGTTTTTT
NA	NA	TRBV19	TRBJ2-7	CASSIYSKHEQYF	TGTGCCAGTAGTATCTATTCAAAGCACGAGCAGTACTTC
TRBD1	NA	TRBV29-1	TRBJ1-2	CSVDVGQVNYGYTF	TGCAGCGTCGACGTGGGACAGGTAAACTATGGCTACACCTTC